This T cell receptor beta chain is from a study of control samples from healthy donors and cancer patients. TCRdb's copy holds only in-frame clones and misses some; the assay was immunoSEQ multiplex PCR. The table includes approximately 230,000 clones, over 75% detected once. Germline V gene sequence: CDR1 SGDLS, CDR2 YYNGEE. This CDR3 spans 18 amino acids. Trimming pared 3 bases from V and 0 bases from J, leaving 16 bases between. Sequencing used PBMCs. The V gene is TRBV9, the J gene TRBJ1-6; tentative D call: TRBD1 (5 bases). The TCR originated in a woman aged 55-70 years with lung cancer. The CDR3 loop reads CASSAQPGGGSYNSPLHF. Written as DNA, the CDR3 is TGTGCCAGCAGCGCTCAGCCCGGGGGAGGCTCCTATAATTCACCCCTCCACTTT. The full variable domain, rest sourced from reference TRBV9 and TRBJ1-6, is DSGVTQTPKHLITATGQRVTLRCSPRSGDLSVYWYQQSLDQGLQFLIQYYNGEERAKGNILERFSAQQFPDLHSELNLSSLELGDSALYFCASSAQPGGGSYNSPLHFGNGTRLTVT.